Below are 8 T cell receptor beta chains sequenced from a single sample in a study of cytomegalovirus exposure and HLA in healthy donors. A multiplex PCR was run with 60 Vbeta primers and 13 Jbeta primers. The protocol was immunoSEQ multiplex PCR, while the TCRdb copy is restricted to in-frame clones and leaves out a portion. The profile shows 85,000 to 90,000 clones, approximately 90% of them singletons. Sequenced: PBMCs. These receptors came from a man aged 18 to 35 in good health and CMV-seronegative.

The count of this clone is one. The CDR3 DNA follows: TGTGCCACCAAGACAGGGGAGGAAGGAGTTCATCAGCCCCAGCATTTT. It yields the protein CATKTGEEGVHQPQHF. This rearrangement joins TRBV15 to TRBJ1-5; 8 bases map to TRBD1. Germline assignment: CDR1 LNHNV and CDR2 YYDKDF (reference sequence). The length of the CDR3 is 16 residues. V lost 7 bases to trimming and J lost 5 bases; unmatched junction nucleotides: 13. Using reference TRBV15 and TRBJ1-5 for the parts outside the CDR3, the full variable domain is DAMVIQNPRYQVTQFGKPVTLSCSQTLNHNVMYWYQQKSSQAPKLLFHYYDKDFNNEADTPDNFQSRRPNTSFCFLDIRSPGLGDTAMYLCATKTGEEGVHQPQHFGDGTRLSIL.

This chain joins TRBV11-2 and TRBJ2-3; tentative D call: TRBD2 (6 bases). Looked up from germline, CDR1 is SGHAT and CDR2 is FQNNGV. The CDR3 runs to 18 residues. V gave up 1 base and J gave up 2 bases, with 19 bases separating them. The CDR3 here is CASSLVGRDSESTDTQYF. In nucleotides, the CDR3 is TGTGCCAGCAGCTTAGTTGGAAGGGACTCCGAATCCACAGATACGCAGTATTTT.

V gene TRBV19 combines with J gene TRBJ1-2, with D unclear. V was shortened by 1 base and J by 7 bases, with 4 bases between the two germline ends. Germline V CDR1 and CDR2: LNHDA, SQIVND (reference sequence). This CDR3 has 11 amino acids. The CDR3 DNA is TGTGCCAGTAGTATAGGAGTTGGCTACACCTTC. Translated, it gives CASSIGVGYTF.

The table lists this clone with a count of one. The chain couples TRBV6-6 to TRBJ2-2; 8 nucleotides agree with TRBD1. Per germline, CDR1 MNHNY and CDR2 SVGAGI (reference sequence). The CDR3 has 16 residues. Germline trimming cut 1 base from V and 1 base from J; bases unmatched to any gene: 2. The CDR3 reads CASSYLGQGNTGELFF. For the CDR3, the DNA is TGTGCCAGCAGTTACTTAGGACAGGGGAACACCGGGGAGCTGTTTTTT.

The CDR3: CAWSVAATWRETQYF. The CDR3 nucleotides read TGTGCCTGGAGTGTTGCGGCCACCTGGAGAGAGACCCAGTACTTC. The genes are TRBV30 and TRBJ2-5; D not certain. V lost 0 bases and J 4 bases, leaving 15 bases between the germline ends. Germline V gene data show CDR1 as GTSNPN and CDR2 as SVGIG (reference sequence). The CDR3 loop spans 15 amino acids.

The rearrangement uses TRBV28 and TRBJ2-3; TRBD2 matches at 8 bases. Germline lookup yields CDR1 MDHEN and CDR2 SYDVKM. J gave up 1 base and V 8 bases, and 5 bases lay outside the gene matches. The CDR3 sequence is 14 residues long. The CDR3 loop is CASGSGRRTDTQYF. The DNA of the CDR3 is TGTGCCAGCGGGAGCGGGAGACGCACAGATACGCAGTATTTT.

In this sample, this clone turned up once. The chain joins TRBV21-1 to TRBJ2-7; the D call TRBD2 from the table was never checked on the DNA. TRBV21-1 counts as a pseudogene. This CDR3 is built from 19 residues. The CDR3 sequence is CASSKWDGWTSGSTNEQYF. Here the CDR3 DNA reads TGTGCCAGCAGCAAATGGGACGGATGGACTAGCGGGAGTACCAACGAGCAGTACTTC.

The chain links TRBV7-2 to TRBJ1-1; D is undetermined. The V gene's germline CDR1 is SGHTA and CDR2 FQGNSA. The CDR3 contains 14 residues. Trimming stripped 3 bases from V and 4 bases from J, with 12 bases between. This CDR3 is CASSLRRGITEAFF. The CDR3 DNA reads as TGTGCCAGCAGCTTGAGAAGAGGTATCACTGAAGCTTTCTTT.